Listed below are T cell receptor beta chains from one sample, sequenced in a study of blood T cell repertoires in COVID-19. The repertoire was sequenced with immunoSEQ multiplex PCR; TCRdb's copy has only in-frame clones and lacks some. The data contain roughly 250,000 clones, roughly 80% of them singletons. Sequencing was carried out using peripheral blood. These receptors were taken from a man aged 50-60 years with active or convalescent COVID-19. The CDR3 runs from the conserved cysteine through the conserved F or W. D genes are given only for firm matches. For some rows the clone size is stated as once, few or many, or as a class when expanded; others skip it.

d_gene	abundance	j_gene	v_gene	CDR3aa	CDR3nt
TRBD1	.	TRBJ1-5	TRBV5-8	CASSLRTGIGNQPQHF	TGTGCCAGCAGCTTAAGGACAGGGATTGGCAATCAGCCCCAGCATTTT
.	.	TRBJ1-1	TRBV11-2	CASSFGGAGATEAFF	TGTGCCAGCAGCTTTGGGGGGGCCGGGGCCACTGAAGCTTTCTTT
TRBD2	once	TRBJ2-5	TRBV20-1	CSASWSLAGLQETQYF	TGCAGTGCTAGTTGGTCGCTAGCGGGGCTCCAAGAGACCCAGTACTTC
.	once	TRBJ1-3	TRBV3-1/TRBV3-2	CASSQDGGISGNTIYF	TGTGCCAGCAGCCAAGATGGGGGGATCTCTGGAAACACCATATATTTT
TRBD2	.	TRBJ2-1	TRBV9	CASSGIIGLAGGPVF	TGTGCCAGCAGCGGGATCATCGGACTAGCGGGGGGGCCCGTCTTC
.	.	TRBJ1-6	TRBV7-2	CASSLNFDSPLHF	TGTGCCAGCAGCTTAAACTTCGATTCACCCCTCCACTTT
.	.	TRBJ1-6	TRBV10-3	CAISQGDSNSPLHF	TGTGCCATCAGTCAAGGAGACAGTAATTCACCCCTCCACTTT
.	.	TRBJ2-5	TRBV11-3	CASSLKTGGGAGQETQYF	TGTGCCAGCAGCTTAAAAACCGGCGGAGGCGCGGGACAAGAGACCCAGTACTTC
.	many	TRBJ1-1	TRBV2	CASSQLLTGTEAFF	TGTGCCAGCAGTCAACTACTTACGGGCACTGAAGCTTTCTTT
.	.	TRBJ2-7	TRBV7-2	CASSLEGHSSYEQYF	TGTGCCAGCAGCTTAGAAGGACATAGCTCCTACGAGCAGTACTTC
.	.	TRBJ2-1	TRBV14	CASSRPGLTSYNEQFF	TGTGCCAGCAGCCGACCGGGACTTACGTCCTACAATGAGCAGTTCTTC
TRBD1	few	TRBJ1-4	TRBV5-1	CASSLEGTESFEKLFF	TGCGCCAGCAGCTTGGAGGGGACAGAATCATTCGAAAAACTGTTTTTT
.	.	TRBJ1-6	TRBV2	CASRPGTTSYNSPLHF	TGTGCCAGCCGTCCTGGGACAACTTCCTATAATTCACCCCTCCACTTT
TRBD1	once	TRBJ2-7	TRBV6-5	CASSRGQGYYEQYF	TGTGCCAGCAGTAGGGGACAGGGGTACTACGAGCAGTACTTC
.	.	TRBJ2-1	TRBV4-2	CASSQHGAGSYNEQFF	TGTGCCAGCAGCCAACACGGGGCGGGGAGCTACAATGAGCAGTTCTTC
TRBD1	.	TRBJ2-2	TRBV19	CASRGQGDPGELFF	TGTGCCAGTAGGGGACAGGGGGATCCCGGGGAGCTGTTTTTT
TRBD1	.	TRBJ1-2	TRBV19	CASSMGQGRIGYTF	TGTGCCAGTAGTATGGGACAGGGGAGGATTGGCTACACCTTC
TRBD1	.	TRBJ1-1	TRBV29-1	CSVGTGRTEAFF	TGCAGCGTTGGGACAGGGAGGACTGAAGCTTTCTTT
.	.	TRBJ1-3	TRBV28	CASRPPRERDTIYF	TGTGCCAGCAGACCCCCTCGCGAAAGAGACACCATATATTTT
.	.	TRBJ1-2	TRBV10-3	CASTPGLDYGYTF	TGTGCCAGCACCCCGGGACTCGACTATGGCTACACCTTC
TRBD1	.	TRBJ1-1	TRBV12-3/TRBV12-4	CASDLTGGTEAFF	TGTGCCAGCGACCTCACAGGGGGCACTGAAGCTTTCTTT
TRBD1	.	TRBJ2-7	TRBV19	CASSLPGQSLEQYF	TGTGCCAGTAGTCTCCCGGGACAGTCACTCGAGCAGTACTTC
TRBD2	.	TRBJ2-1	TRBV5-1	CASSSTPTSGIYNEQFF	TGCGCCAGCAGCTCAACTCCAACTAGCGGGATCTACAATGAGCAGTTCTTC
TRBD1	once	TRBJ2-3	TRBV3-1/TRBV3-2	CASSRKPPGGAGDTQYF	TGTGCCAGCAGCCGAAAGCCGCCAGGGGGCGCAGGGGATACGCAGTATTTT
.	once	TRBJ1-6	TRBV6-5	CASTRAGRAGSPLHF	TGTGCCAGCACCCGCGCGGGTAGGGCTGGTTCACCCCTCCACTTT
TRBD1	.	TRBJ1-2	TRBV7-8	CASSSSGDRGRGYTF	TGTGCCAGCAGCTCTAGTGGGGACAGGGGAAGGGGCTACACCTTC
.	.	TRBJ1-2	TRBV12-3/TRBV12-4	CASSLGPGGYTF	TGTGCCAGCAGTTTAGGTCCAGGGGGCTACACCTTC
TRBD1	.	TRBJ2-6	TRBV5-4	CASSWTGSGANVLTF	TGTGCCAGCAGCTGGACAGGGTCTGGGGCCAACGTCCTGACTTTC
TRBD2	.	TRBJ2-7	TRBV28	CASGAAGDEQYF	TGTGCCAGCGGGGCGGCGGGGGACGAGCAGTACTTC
.	.	TRBJ2-7	TRBV7-9	CASSLDRGYEQYF	TGTGCCAGCAGCTTAGATCGCGGCTACGAGCAGTACTTC
TRBD1	.	TRBJ1-1	TRBV29-1	CSVRQGDTEAFF	TGCAGCGTCCGACAGGGTGATACTGAAGCTTTCTTT
.	.	TRBJ1-2	TRBV19	CASPYRDGRKTRSYGYTF	TGTGCCAGTCCCTACCGGGACGGGAGAAAAACGCGAAGTTATGGCTACACCTTC
.	.	TRBJ1-4	TRBV7-2	CASSSVGGEKLFF	TGTGCCAGCAGCTCCGTGGGGGGTGAAAAACTGTTTTTT
.	.	TRBJ1-6	TRBV7-9	CASSFSTGGTNSPLHF	TGTGCCAGCAGCTTTTCAACAGGAGGGACGAATTCACCCCTCCACTTT
.	few	TRBJ1-1	TRBV16	CASSLLGGAEAFF	TGTGCCAGCAGCCTCCTCGGAGGGGCTGAAGCTTTCTTT
TRBD1	.	TRBJ2-5	TRBV7-2	CASSKGTGGQETQYF	TGTGCCAGCAGCAAAGGGACAGGGGGCCAAGAGACCCAGTACTTC
TRBD1	.	TRBJ1-1	TRBV3-1/TRBV3-2	CASSSQNRGRTEAFF	TGTGCCAGCAGCTCACAAAACAGGGGAAGGACTGAAGCTTTCTTT
.	once	TRBJ1-3	TRBV13	CASSLGRAGNTIYF	TGTGCCAGCAGCTTGGGCAGGGCTGGAAACACCATATATTTT
.	.	TRBJ2-2	TRBV28	CASSNINTGELFF	TGTGCCAGCAGTAACATCAACACCGGGGAGCTGTTTTTT
.	.	TRBJ1-6	TRBV2	CASSQQVSSYNSPLHF	TGTGCCAGCAGCCAACAGGTCTCCTCCTATAATTCACCCCTCCACTTT
.	.	TRBJ2-6	TRBV12-5	CASGLVLGGGVAGANVLTF	TGTGCTAGTGGTTTGGTACTCGGAGGGGGCGTGGCTGGGGCCAACGTCCTGACTTTC
.	.	TRBJ2-2	TRBV24-1	CATSRGGGTGELFF	TGTGCCACCAGTCGAGGGGGGGGAACCGGGGAGCTGTTTTTT
.	.	TRBJ2-6	TRBV19	CASSRVGKSSGANVLTF	TGTGCCAGTAGTCGGGTCGGCAAGAGCTCTGGGGCCAACGTCCTGACTTTC
TRBD2	.	TRBJ2-3	TRBV10-3	CAISEFQRGAGDTQYF	TGTGCCATCAGTGAGTTTCAGCGGGGGGCAGGGGATACGCAGTATTTT
TRBD2	.	TRBJ2-3	TRBV7-2	CASSSLGIAGFSSTDTQYF	TGTGCCAGCAGCTCCCTCGGAATAGCGGGGTTTTCTAGCACAGATACGCAGTATTTT
.	.	TRBJ1-1	TRBV28	CASSLLVSLREAFF	TGTGCCAGCAGTTTATTAGTCTCCCTAAGAGAAGCTTTCTTT
TRBD1	once	TRBJ1-6	TRBV5-4	CASSVGQGSRNSPLHF	TGTGCCAGCAGCGTAGGACAGGGGTCGCGTAATTCACCCCTCCACTTT
TRBD2	.	TRBJ2-1	TRBV2	CASSENSGGAGEQFF	TGTGCCAGCAGTGAAAATAGCGGGGGGGCCGGAGAGCAGTTCTTC